This T cell receptor beta chain was identified during a study of CD8+CD57+ T cells in acquired aplastic anemia. Study findings and constraints: Patients versus controls showed no significant CD8+ Simpson's diversity difference.

Genomic DNA served as template for TCR beta VDJ and CDR3 profiling. TCRdb reanalysed the reads using MiXCR and keeps one entry per CDR3 protein. The sample consists of tens of thousands of distinct CDR3 sequences, 60% to 75% of them appearing once. All sequencing subjects had displayed CD8+CD57+ cell expansion on flow cytometry. By the time of blood sampling, patients had still received no therapy. V was clipped by 6 bases and J by 7 bases, with 16 bases between them. CDR3 size: 14 residues. Germline V CDR1 and CDR2: MNHEY, SVGAGI. This clonotype came up many times. No antigen is known for it. Sequencing used sorted CD4+, CD8+, or CD8+CD57+ T cells (not recorded which) from PBMCs. This receptor was taken from a human donor with aplastic anemia. The V call is TRBV6-5, the J call TRBJ1-3; D may be TRBD1 (5 bases). CDR3 protein: CASSPGTGGNTIYF. Written as DNA, the CDR3 is TGTGCCAGCAGCCCCGGGACTGGTGGGAACACCATATATTTT.